These 5 T cell receptor beta chains originate from one sample sequenced in a study of OX40 agonist ivuxolimab in advanced cancers. Clones were sequenced by immunoSEQ multiplex PCR, and TCRdb holds only the in-frame ones, with some missing. This sample yields about 59,000 clones, of which 82% are seen a single time; 0.52% belongs to the top ten. The sample was CD4+ or CD8+ T cells sorted from blood, taken in a trial of the OX40 agonist ivuxolimab. The receptors were gathered from an adult with an advanced solid tumor such as melanoma, head and neck, liver or kidney cancer.

This clone appeared a single time. The gene calls are TRBV18 and TRBJ2-5, with TRBD1 matching 7 bases. Germline V lookup: CDR1 KGHSH, CDR2 LQKENI. V lost 3 bases and J lost 2; bases outside the gene matches: 0. This CDR3 has 13 residues. CDR3 amino acids: CASSPDRQETQYF. As DNA, the CDR3 is TGTGCCAGCTCACCGGACAGGCAAGAGACCCAGTACTTC.

In this sample, this clone turned up a few times. V usage is TRBV9 and J usage is TRBJ1-5; D remains unclear. Trimming removed 3 bases at V and 6 bases at J, with 13 bases between. Germline V gene sequence: CDR1 SGDLS, CDR2 YYNGEE. The CDR3 runs to 14 residues. CDR3 sequence: CASSAGASGQPQHF. As DNA, the CDR3 is TGTGCCAGCAGCGCCGGAGCAAGTGGTCAGCCCCAGCATTTT. Looking up the rest from reference TRBV9 and TRBJ1-5 gives the full variable domain: DSGVTQTPKHLITATGQRVTLRCSPRSGDLSVYWYQQSLDQGLQFLIQYYNGEERAKGNILERFSAQQFPDLHSELNLSSLELGDSALYFCASSAGASGQPQHFGDGTRLSIL.

This sequence joins TRBV5-1 and TRBJ1-1; no reliable D call. The CDR3 loop spans 15 amino acids. Per the germline V gene, CDR1 is SGHRS and CDR2 is YFSETQ. Trimming took off 5 bases at V and 0 bases at J, with 14 bases between the two ends. CDR3 amino acids: CASRPLEGLNTEAFF. CDR3 sequence (DNA): TGCGCCAGCAGACCGCTTGAAGGGCTGAACACTGAAGCTTTCTTT.

This rearrangement joins TRBV20-1 to TRBJ2-1; no clear D gene. Germline CDR1 and CDR2: DFQATT and SNEGSKA (reference sequence). Trimming stripped 4 bases from V and 10 bases from J, with 8 bases between. The CDR3 totals 10 residues. CDR3 sequence reads: CSAKTREQFF. The CDR3 nucleotides read TGCAGTGCTAAAACTCGGGAGCAGTTCTTC.

The gene calls are TRBV11-2 and TRBJ2-2, with TRBD2 as a possible D gene (6 bases). Per germline, CDR1 SGHAT and CDR2 FQNNGV. The V end was cut by 6 bases, the J end by 2 bases, with 19 bases between. CDR3 length equals 17 residues. CDR3 DNA: TGTGCCAGCAGGGGACTCACGCGGGCAAGAAACACCGGGGAGCTGTTTTTT. Residues: CASRGLTRARNTGELFF. Supplemented by reference TRBV11-2 and TRBJ2-2, the full variable domain reads EAGVAQSPRYKIIEKRQSVAFWCNPISGHATLYWYQQILGQGPKLLIQFQNNGVVDDSQLPKDRFSAERLKGVDSTLKIQPAKLEDSAVYLCASRGLTRARNTGELFFGEGSRLTVL.